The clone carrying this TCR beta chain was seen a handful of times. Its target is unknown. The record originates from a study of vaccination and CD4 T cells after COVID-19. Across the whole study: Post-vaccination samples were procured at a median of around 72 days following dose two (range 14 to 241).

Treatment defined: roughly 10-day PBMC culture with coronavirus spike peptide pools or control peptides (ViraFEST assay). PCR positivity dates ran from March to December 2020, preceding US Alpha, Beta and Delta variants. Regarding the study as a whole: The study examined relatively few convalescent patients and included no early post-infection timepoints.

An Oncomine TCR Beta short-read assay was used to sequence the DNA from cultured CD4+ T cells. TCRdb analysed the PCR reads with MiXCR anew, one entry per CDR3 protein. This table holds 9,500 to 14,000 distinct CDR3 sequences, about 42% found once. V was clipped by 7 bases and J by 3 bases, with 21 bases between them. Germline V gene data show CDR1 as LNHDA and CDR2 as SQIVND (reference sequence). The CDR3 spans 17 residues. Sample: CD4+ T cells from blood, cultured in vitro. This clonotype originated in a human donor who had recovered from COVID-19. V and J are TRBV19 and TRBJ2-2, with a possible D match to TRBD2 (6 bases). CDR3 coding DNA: TGTGCCAGTACCCAGCGGATGACGGGAGTGTACACCGGGGAGCTGTTTTTT. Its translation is CASTQRMTGVYTGELFF.